This is a list of T cell receptor beta chains from one sample in a study of cytomegalovirus exposure and HLA in healthy donors. The protocol was immunoSEQ multiplex PCR, while the TCRdb copy is restricted to in-frame clones and leaves out a portion. The data show over 100,000 clones, around 80% seen once. Specimen: PBMCs. These receptors all stem from a woman between 18 and 29 years old in good health and CMV-seropositive. The conserved cysteine and the conserved F or W are not part of the CDR3 here.

>TRBJ2-6|TRBV2
ASSELRTGANVLT
>TRBJ2-7|TRBV28
ASTSPVGANSGSSYEQY
>TRBJ1-1|TRBV4-1
ASSYRVGNTEAF
>TRBJ2-7|TRBV25-1
ASSPGQGAYEQY
>TRBJ1-2|TRBV6-5
ATGTGEGGYT
>TRBJ1-5|TRBV6-1
ASSEVGQGFNQPQH
>TRBJ2-3|TRBV27
ASGWADTQY
>TRBJ2-2|TRBV7-9
ASSLAGGPGELF
>TRBJ2-2|TRBV13
ASSRGQAGGQLF
>TRBJ2-5|TRBV11-2
ASSLEQGAQPRETQY
>TRBJ2-3|TRBV11-2
ASWRGLRTDTQY
>TRBJ2-6|TRBV9
ASSVEAVRFGANVLT
>TRBJ2-7|TRBV28
ASSWDNEQY
>TRBJ2-1|TRBV4-2
ASSQEVDLAGIV
>TRBJ2-3|TRBV4-1
ASSSRKGQTDTQY
>TRBJ2-1|TRBV28
ASSSFNEQF
>TRBJ1-1|TRBV15
ATTQGEINTEAF
>TRBJ2-1|TRBV9
ASSGGTSGRKPYNEQF
>TRBJ1-5|TRBV5-1
ASSPDGRQPQH
>TRBJ2-7|TRBV6-6
ASSPQVVGGEQY
>TRBJ1-6|TRBV30
ACWASSYNSPLH
>TRBJ2-7|TRBV27
ASSLSSGSGSEQY
>TRBJ2-7|TRBV28
ASSLQGLRDEQY
>TRBJ1-2|TRBV5-1
ASSFRDRGLYGYT
>TRBJ2-1|TRBV7-3
ASSFGSNEQF
>TRBJ2-7|TRBV28
ASSPPPFYEQY
>TRBJ1-1|TRBV5-1
ASSLGGGNTEAF
>TRBJ1-4|TRBV7-9
ASSRDTGEKLF
>TRBJ2-7|TRBV7-9
ASTSSRGTGSYEQY
>TRBJ2-1|TRBV5-1
ASTSGINYNEQF
>TRBJ2-1|TRBV2
ASSATSAYNEQF
>TRBJ1-4|TRBV27
ASSKDRERKLF
>NA|TRBV7-9
ASSSSAGDLLLGYEQY
>TRBJ2-1|TRBV23-1
ASSQEIHLTVWNEQF
>TRBJ1-4|TRBV5-1
ASSLAEANEKLF
>TRBJ2-7|TRBV5-1
ASSPGGHPSSYEQY
>TRBJ2-7|TRBV5-6
ASSPEGTSGRAYEQY
>TRBJ2-7|TRBV2
ASRLMAGRVEQY
>TRBJ1-2|TRBV6-5
ASSYVGGGYT
>TRBJ2-7|TRBV19
ASSTKDSDAFSYEQY
>TRBJ1-1|TRBV6-5
ASSAPERGPWAF
>TRBJ1-2|TRBV4-3
ASSQSAGGPNYGYT
>TRBJ2-5|TRBV15
ATSRRPGGLYQETQY
>TRBJ1-1|TRBV18
ASSPRPWRAF
>TRBJ1-1|TRBV27
ASSLDRDMDTEAF
>TRBJ2-1|TRBV9
ASSAGLLYNEQF
>TRBJ2-7|TRBV27
ASSYRGDRNEQY
>TRBJ2-5|TRBV27
ASKLTGQETQY
>TRBJ2-7|TRBV7-8
ASAGQLYEQY
>TRBJ1-5|TRBV4-1
ASSQDWDRDNQPQH
>TRBJ2-1|TRBV6-5
ASSSYLAAYNEQF
>TRBJ2-7|TRBV2
ATTGTSGTEQY
>TRBJ2-7|TRBV6-5
ASSRSGPPTGEQY
>TRBJ1-5|TRBV5-1
ARRVFRAGRAWCNQPQH
>TRBJ2-7|TRBV6-1
ASRPWAVSSYEQY